The 4 T cell receptor beta chains below come from one sample, sequenced in a study of blood T cells in healthy people across ages. Sample-barcoded 5' priming and a J-beta primer mix drove a second PCR of about 6 to 11 cycles. TCRdb re-called the 5' RACE reads with MiXCR, one entry per CDR3 protein. The sample lists about 800,000 distinct CDR3 sequences, nearly 60% occurring once. The specimen sequenced was blood. These receptors all come from a man aged 30 to 45 in good health.

The chain couples TRBV7-2 to TRBJ1-2; weak D call: TRBD1 (6 bases). Germline CDR1 SGHTA, CDR2 FQGNSA. V was clipped by 1 base and J by 8 bases, with 20 bases between them. This CDR3 has 16 residues. Written as DNA, the CDR3 is TGTGCCAGCAGCTTAGTCGCCGGGGGCGCAGGAGGCGGCTACACCTTC. Its protein is CASSLVAGGAGGGYTF.

This clonotype was picked up a small number of times. The chain recombines TRBV20-1 with TRBJ2-5; 12 nucleotides agree with TRBD2. The DNA matches TRBJ2-7 better at its end, which makes the J call doubtful. CDR3 length equals 15 residues. In germline, CDR1 is DFQATT, CDR2 SNEGSKA (reference sequence). The CDR3 is CSASQATSGSSEQYF. CDR3 DNA sequence: TGCAGTGCTAGTCAGGCGACTAGCGGGAGCAGCGAGCAGTACTTC.

This clonotype has just a few counts. V and J are TRBV29-1 and TRBJ2-1, with 9 bases that match TRBD1. This CDR3 is 13 amino acids long. Germline loops: CDR1 SQVTM, CDR2 ANQGSEA. V lost 3 bases and J lost 4; bases outside the gene matches: 1. In DNA, the CDR3 is TGCAGCGTTGAGGGACAGGGATACAATGAGCAGTTCTTC. It is translated as CSVEGQGYNEQFF.

V usage is TRBV6-6 and J usage is TRBJ1-5; TRBD1 aligns across 7 bases. The CDR3 extends over 14 amino acids. CDR1 is MNHNY and CDR2 is SVGAGI in the germline V gene (reference sequence). Trimming took 6 bases from V and 3 from J; bases not matched to a gene: 5. CDR3 sequence: CASRYDRANQPQHF. The CDR3 DNA sequence: TGTGCCAGCAGATACGACAGGGCCAATCAGCCCCAGCATTTT.